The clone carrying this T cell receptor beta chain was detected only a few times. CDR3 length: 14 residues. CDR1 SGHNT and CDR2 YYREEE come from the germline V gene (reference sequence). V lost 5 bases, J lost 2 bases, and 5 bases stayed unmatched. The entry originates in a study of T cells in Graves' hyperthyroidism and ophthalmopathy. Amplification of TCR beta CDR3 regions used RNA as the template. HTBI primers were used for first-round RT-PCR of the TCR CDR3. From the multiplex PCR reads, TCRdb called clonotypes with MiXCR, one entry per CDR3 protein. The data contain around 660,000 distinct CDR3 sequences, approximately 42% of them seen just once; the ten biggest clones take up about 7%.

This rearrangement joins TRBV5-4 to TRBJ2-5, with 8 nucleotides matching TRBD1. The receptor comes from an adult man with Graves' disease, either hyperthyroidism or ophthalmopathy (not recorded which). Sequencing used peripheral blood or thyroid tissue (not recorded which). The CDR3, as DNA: TGTGCCAGCAGTGAAAGGACAGGGCAAGAGACCCAGTACTTC. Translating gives CASSERTGQETQYF. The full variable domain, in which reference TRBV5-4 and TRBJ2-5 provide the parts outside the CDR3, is ETGVTQSPTHLIKTRGQQVTLRCSSQSGHNTVSWYQQALGQGPQFIFQYYREEENGRGNFPPRFSGLQFPNYSSELNVNALELDDSALYLCASSERTGQETQYFGPGTRLLVL.